This passage covers 14 T cell receptor beta chains from one sample sequenced in a study of blood T cell repertoires in COVID-19. Libraries were prepared by immunoSEQ multiplex PCR; TCRdb keeps only in-frame clonotypes and omits some of them. Of around 250,000 clones in the sample, roughly nine tenths are singletons; the top ten hold roughly 1.2%. Material for sequencing was PBMCs or T cells enriched from blood (not recorded which). All receptors come from a human donor in a cohort exposed to, infected with or recovered from COVID-19 (not recorded which). The donor label of this sample is uncertain.

The chain carries TRBV5-4 and TRBJ1-4, with 7 bases matching TRBD1. After removal of 3 bases from V and 0 bases from J, the junction contained 5 bases not matched to a gene. This CDR3 contains 16 residues. In germline, CDR1 is SGHNT, CDR2 YYREEE (reference sequence). CDR3 sequence (DNA): TGTGCCAGCAGCTCTAGGGACAGTGCAACTAATGAAAAACTGTTTTTT. Translated: CASSSRDSATNEKLFF.

The chain carries TRBV7-8 and TRBJ2-4; 12 nucleotides align to TRBD2. The V segment lost 5 bases and the J segment 4 bases; nucleotides outside the gene matches: 6. There are 16 residues in the CDR3. The V gene's germline CDR1 is SGHVS and CDR2 FQNEAQ. The CDR3 DNA reads TGTGCCAGCAGCATCGGACTAGCGGGGAGGAAAAACATTCAGTACTTC. Residues: CASSIGLAGRKNIQYF.

The chain recombines TRBV5-4 with TRBJ1-2, with a weak D call TRBD1 (5 bases). CDR1 and CDR2 from the germline V gene are SGHNT and YYREEE (reference sequence). There are 16 residues in the CDR3. The V gene lost 3 bases and the J gene lost 4 bases, with 19 bases spanning the gap. The CDR3 region has the DNA TGTGCCAGCAGCTCCCCCGGACACGGATATTCCTATGGCTACACCTTC. Its protein product is CASSSPGHGYSYGYTF.

The chain is built from TRBV7-8 and TRBJ1-6; TRBD1 is a possible D gene (6 bases). Trimming removed 1 base at V and 8 bases at J, with 12 bases between. CDR1 and CDR2 from the germline V gene are SGHVS and FQNEAQ. This CDR3 contains 15 residues. The DNA for the CDR3 is TGTGCCAGCAGCTTAGTTCAACAGGGACATTCACCCCTCCACTTT. Amino acid sequence: CASSLVQQGHSPLHF.

The V and J genes are TRBV29-1 and TRBJ1-1, with 7 bases matching TRBD1. In germline, CDR1 is SQVTM, CDR2 ANQGSEA. The V segment lost 2 bases and the J segment 3 bases; nucleotides outside the gene matches: 0. This CDR3 has 12 residues. The CDR3 DNA is TGCAGCGTTGAAACAGGGGACACTGAAGCTTTCTTT. Translation: CSVETGDTEAFF.

V is TRBV4-1 and J is TRBJ2-5; TRBD1 aligns across 7 bases. The junction had 14 bases not matched to a gene; V was cut back by 4 bases and J by 3 bases. Germline values: CDR1 MGHRA, CDR2 YSYEKL. CDR3 length: 17 residues. The CDR3 sequence: CASSPIVRKTGKETQYF. The DNA for the CDR3 is TGCGCCAGCAGCCCCATAGTGAGGAAGACAGGGAAAGAGACCCAGTACTTC.

V is TRBV4-3 and J is TRBJ2-2, with TRBD1 matching over 9 bases. V was clipped by 6 bases and J by 3 bases; unmatched bases: 5. Germline CDR1 is LGHNA and CDR2 is YSLEER. This CDR3 is built from 15 residues. CDR3 bases: TGCGCCAGCAGAGGGGGACAGGGACACACCGGGGAGCTGTTTTTT. Its translation is CASRGGQGHTGELFF.

V gene TRBV3-1 (or the pseudogene TRBV3-2) combines with J gene TRBJ2-3; D gene unclear. There are 13 residues in the CDR3. Germline values: CDR1 LGHDT, CDR2 YNNKEL (reference sequence). The V end was cut by 1 base, the J end by 1 base, with 3 bases between. The CDR3 sequence is CASSQAGTDTQYF. CDR3 nucleotide sequence: TGTGCCAGCAGCCAAGCAGGCACAGATACGCAGTATTTT.

CDR3 sequence: CASRPQGAISGYTF. In DNA form, the CDR3 reads TGTGCCAGCAGGCCCCAGGGGGCGATAAGCGGCTACACCTTC. The chain employs TRBV7-2 and TRBJ1-2, with 8 bases matching TRBD1. Germline V gene lookup returns CDR1 SGHTA and CDR2 FQGNSA. This CDR3 comprises 14 residues. With V trimmed by 6 bases and J by 8 bases, 11 bases remained unmatched.

The chain carries TRBV11-2 and TRBJ1-1, with TRBD1 as a possible D gene (5 bases). V lost 10 bases to trimming and J lost 5 bases, with 14 bases between them. This CDR3 has 12 amino acids. In germline, CDR1 is SGHAT, CDR2 FQNNGV. CDR3: CATASRGTEAFF. In DNA form, the CDR3 reads TGTGCCACCGCGAGCCGGGGGACTGAAGCTTTCTTT.

The chain combines TRBV5-4 with TRBJ2-4; D is possibly TRBD2 (6 bases). The V gene lost 6 bases and the J gene lost 5 bases, with 9 bases spanning the gap. This CDR3 region has 12 residues. Germline V gene data show CDR1 as SGHNT and CDR2 as YYREEE (reference sequence). The CDR3 loop is CASKGGQNIQYF. The CDR3 DNA sequence: TGTGCCAGCAAAGGAGGGCAAAACATTCAGTACTTC. The variable domain in full, with the rest retrieved from reference TRBV5-4 and TRBJ2-4, is ETGVTQSPTHLIKTRGQQVTLRCSSQSGHNTVSWYQQALGQGPQFIFQYYREEENGRGNFPPRFSGLQFPNYSSELNVNALELDDSALYLCASKGGQNIQYFGAGTRLSVL.

The J gene is TRBJ2-1, the V gene TRBV7-2; tentative D call: TRBD1 (5 bases). The V gene's germline CDR1 is SGHTA and CDR2 FQGNSA. The V end was cut by 5 bases, the J end by 3 bases, with 11 bases between. CDR3 length: 14 residues. This chain's CDR3 is CASSADSDYNEQFF. CDR3 bases: TGTGCCAGCAGCGCCGACAGTGACTACAATGAGCAGTTCTTC.

This clone is a singleton in its sample. The chain combines TRBV19 with TRBJ1-2, with 11 bases lining up with TRBD1. Germline values: CDR1 LNHDA, CDR2 SQIVND (reference sequence). V dropped 3 bases and J dropped 3; count of bases not matched to a gene: 3. This CDR3 is 15 amino acids long. CDR3 protein: CASSISGQGDYGYTF. Written as DNA, the CDR3 is TGTGCCAGTAGTATTTCGGGACAGGGGGACTATGGCTACACCTTC. The variable domain in full, completed from reference TRBV19 and TRBJ1-2, reads DGGITQSPKYLFRKEGQNVTLSCEQNLNHDAMYWYRQDPGQGLRLIYYSQIVNDFQKGDIAEGYSVSREKKESFPLTVTSAQKNPTAFYLCASSISGQGDYGYTFGSGTRLTVV.

This chain uses TRBV3-1 (or the pseudogene TRBV3-2) with TRBJ1-3; 9 bases are shared with TRBD1. The germline gives CDR1 LGHDT, CDR2 YNNKEL (reference sequence). The CDR3 consists of 16 residues. The V gene end was trimmed by 2 bases and the J gene end by 3 bases; junction bases not matched to a gene: 5. The CDR3 reads CASSQPGTGIGNTIYF. Written as DNA, the CDR3 is TGTGCCAGCAGCCAACCCGGGACAGGGATTGGAAACACCATATATTTT.